The 27 T cell receptor beta chains given below trace back to one sample, sequenced in a study of response to subunit inactivated influenza vaccine. TCRdb recomputed calls from the RT-PCR reads with MiXCR, one row per CDR3 protein. The repertoire has approximately 200,000 distinct CDR3 sequences, about 15% of them found once; the top ten carry about 25%. The sequencing here drew on CD8+ T cells sorted from PBMCs, taken roughly 5 days after vaccination. The receptors shown here come from a man aged 50 to 59 who received an inactivated influenza vaccine.

In its sample, this clonotype was seen a few times. The genes are TRBV18 and TRBJ2-1; the match to TRBD2 covers 8 bases. Germline-derived CDR1 and CDR2 are KGHSH and LQKENI. Germline trimming cut 4 bases from V and 4 bases from J; bases unmatched to any gene: 6. There are 15 residues in the CDR3. CDR3 residues: CASSLQRGSYNEQFF. For the CDR3, the DNA is TGTGCCAGCTCACTCCAGCGGGGGAGTTACAATGAGCAGTTCTTC.

J is TRBJ2-3 and V is TRBV12-3 or TRBV12-4, with D unresolved. V gave up 7 bases and J gave up 1 base, with 6 bases separating them. This CDR3 is 12 amino acids long. The chain's CDR3 is CASTYGTDTQYF. In DNA form, the CDR3 reads TGTGCCAGCACCTACGGCACAGATACGCAGTATTTT.

The chain has TRBV21-1 and TRBJ1-5. TRBV21-1 is tagged as a pseudogene. This CDR3 region has 14 residues. The chain's CDR3 is CASSKGRVHQPQHF. CDR3 DNA sequence: TGTGCCAGCAGCAAAGGAAGGGTCCACCAGCCCCAGCATTTT.

This clonotype was seen only a few times. The genes are TRBV12-3 or TRBV12-4 and TRBJ1-6; D gene ambiguous. Trimming removed 5 bases from V and 6 bases from J, with 11 bases in between. This CDR3 is built from 14 residues. CDR3 protein: CASSQSIANSPLHF. DNA for the CDR3: TGTGCCAGCAGTCAGTCCATTGCTAATTCACCCCTCCACTTT.

The V call is TRBV7-2, the J call TRBJ2-5, with 9 positions matching TRBD2. Germline CDR1 reads SGHTA; CDR2 reads FQGNSA. The V gene end was trimmed by 2 bases and the J gene end by 5 bases; junction bases not matched to a gene: 6. This CDR3 region has 15 residues. CDR3 in DNA: TGTGCCAGCAGCTTAAATTGGCTAGCGGGGGAGACCCAGTACTTC. Translating it yields CASSLNWLAGETQYF. Complete variable domain (other parts from reference TRBV7-2 and TRBJ2-5): GAGVSQSPSNKVTEKGKDVELRCDPISGHTALYWYRQSLGQGLEFLIYFQGNSAPDKSGLPSDRFSAERTGGSVSTLTIQRTQQEDSAVYLCASSLNWLAGETQYFGPGTRLLVL.

This clonotype was observed many times. This chain links TRBV6-6 with TRBJ2-2; D remains ambiguous. The length of the CDR3 is 12 residues. Deletions cut 6 bases from V and 7 bases from J, with 9 bases between. CDR1 MNHNY and CDR2 SVGAGI come from the germline V gene (reference sequence). CDR3 nucleotides: TGTGCCAGCAGCCTCGGTTTCGGGGAGCTGTTTTTT. Translation gives CASSLGFGELFF.

This clonotype was detected a few times. The rearrangement links TRBV5-5 to TRBJ2-3; D is undetermined. The V gene lost 2 bases and the J gene lost 2 bases, with 9 bases spanning the gap. CDR3 length: 14 amino acids. The germline V gene has CDR1 SGHKS and CDR2 YYEKEE (reference sequence). This CDR3 reads CASSFYPSTDTQYF. The CDR3 DNA sequence: TGTGCCAGCAGCTTCTACCCGTCCACAGATACGCAGTATTTT.

This clonotype was observed a handful of times. One end of the junction does not line up with germline, which may come from a read error. This chain links TRBV7-9 with TRBJ1-2; D remains ambiguous. Germline CDR1 is SEHNR and CDR2 is FQNEAQ (reference sequence). CDR3 length: 14 residues. This chain's CDR3 is CSSSSSGIDYGYTF. The CDR3 DNA reads TGTTCCAGCAGCTCCAGCGGTATAGACTATGGCTACACCTTC.

This clonotype was counted only a few times. The chain links TRBV12-3 or TRBV12-4 to TRBJ1-1, with D possibly TRBD1 on 5 matching bases. CDR3 length equals 13 residues. The V gene lost 6 bases and the J gene lost 1 base, with 9 bases spanning the gap. The CDR3 here is CASSDGGNTEAFF. The CDR3 DNA reads TGTGCCAGCAGCGACGGGGGGAACACTGAAGCTTTCTTT.

Many counts were recorded for this clonotype. DNA for the CDR3: TGTGCCAGCAGTGTGTGGGAGGGCGGCCAAGAGACCCAGTACTTC. As protein: CASSVWEGGQETQYF. The chain recombines TRBV28 with TRBJ2-5; 7 positions agree with TRBD2. CDR3 length: 15 amino acids. The germline CDR1 and CDR2 sequences are MDHEN and SYDVKM. The V and J ends lost 5 bases and 1 base, in that order; junction bases with no gene match: 7. The full variable domain, rest sourced from reference TRBV28 and TRBJ2-5, is DVKVTQSSRYLVKRTGEKVFLECVQDMDHENMFWYRQDPGLGLRLIYFSYDVKMKEKGDIPEGYSVSREKKERFSLILESASTNQTSMYLCASSVWEGGQETQYFGPGTRLLVL.

There are a few counts of this clonotype. The chain has TRBV2 and TRBJ2-1; TRBD1 matches 11 bases. Germline CDR1 and CDR2: SNHLY and FYNNEI. The CDR3 contains 14 residues. V gave up 10 bases and J gave up 6 bases; unmatched junction bases: 8. CDR3 nucleotides: TGTGCCACCCAAAGGGACAGGGGGGCCAATGAGCAGTTCTTC. Protein: CATQRDRGANEQFF.

This clonotype was seen many times. The V call is TRBV5-1, the J call TRBJ2-3, with a possible D match to TRBD1 (6 bases). From germline, CDR1 is SGHRS and CDR2 YFSETQ. This CDR3 comprises 18 residues. The ends were cut back, 0 bases at V and 5 bases at J, with 22 bases in the middle. CDR3 nucleotides: TGCGCCAGCAGCTTGGCCTTGGGGGCCACCCTCACACAAGATACGCAGTATTTT. It specifies CASSLALGATLTQDTQYF.

This clonotype showed up many times. This rearrangement joins TRBV4-1 to TRBJ1-2; D perhaps matches TRBD1 (5 bases). Germline V gene data show CDR1 as MGHRA and CDR2 as YSYEKL. V lost 1 base and J 7 bases, leaving 16 bases between the germline ends. The CDR3 consists of 15 residues. The CDR3 DNA is TGCGCCAGCAGCCAAGCCGGACATTTCCTCGGTGGCTACACCTTC. Its translation: CASSQAGHFLGGYTF.

This clonotype has just a few counts. The V and J genes are TRBV12-5 and TRBJ1-1; D ambiguous. Germline assignment: CDR1 LGHNT and CDR2 FRNRAP. The CDR3 has 12 amino acids. Trimming removed 6 bases at V and 12 bases at J, with 17 bases between. CDR3 sequence (DNA): TGTGCTAGTGGACCCTCGGCCGCGGTCCCTTTCTTT. It translates to CASGPSAAVPFF. The full variable domain, its missing parts supplied by reference TRBV12-5 and TRBJ1-1, is DARVTQTPRHKVTEMGQEVTMRCQPILGHNTVFWYRQTMMQGLELLAYFRNRAPLDDSGMPKDRFSAEMPDATLATLKIQPSEPRDSAVYFCASGPSAAVPFFGQGTRLTVV.

V is TRBV10-3 and J is TRBJ1-4; D possibly corresponds to TRBD1 (5 bases). CDR1 and CDR2 (germline): ENHRY, SYGVKD. The CDR3 spans 19 residues. V lost 2 bases, J lost 4 bases, and 23 bases lay in between. CDR3 residues: CAISEAGRSRVNGNEKLFF. The CDR3 coding sequence is TGTGCCATCAGTGAGGCCGGCAGGAGCAGGGTAAATGGTAATGAAAAACTGTTTTTT.

For this clonotype: A much more abundant neighbour one base away suggests this may be a read error. The chain is built from TRBV7-6 and TRBJ2-1; 9 nucleotides line up with TRBD1. J was trimmed by 6 bases and V by 5 bases; bases with no gene match: 8. Germline CDR1 is SGHVS and CDR2 is FNYEAQ. The CDR3 spans 15 residues. CDR3 in amino acids: CASSSTGGCGNEQFF. The DNA for the CDR3 is TGTGCCAGCAGCAGCACAGGGGGCTGCGGCAATGAGCAGTTCTTC.

The chain combines TRBV15 with TRBJ2-7; D is unresolved. CDR1 is LNHNV, CDR2 YYDKDF, per germline (reference sequence). This CDR3 has 15 residues. The V gene lost 0 bases and the J gene lost 0 bases, with 9 bases spanning the gap. The CDR3 reads CATSRDIPSSYEQYF. The CDR3 bases are TGTGCCACCAGCAGAGATATACCGAGCTCCTACGAGCAGTACTTC.

The chain recombines TRBV25-1 with TRBJ2-5; no firm D call. The CDR3 totals 15 residues. CDR1 and CDR2 (germline): MGHDK, SYGVNS. The ends were cut back, 1 base at V and 5 bases at J, with 14 bases in the middle. CDR3 residues: CASSESGLVWETQYF. Written as DNA, the CDR3 is TGTGCCAGCAGTGAATCTGGGTTGGTTTGGGAGACCCAGTACTTC.

This clonotype was observed a handful of times. The chain recombines TRBV10-3 with TRBJ2-7; a possible D gene is TRBD1 (5 bases). The CDR3 is 12 amino acids. Germline CDR1 reads ENHRY; CDR2 reads SYGVKD. Trimming pared 10 bases from V and 2 bases from J, leaving 12 bases between. CDR3 sequence (DNA): TGTGCCACCCAACAGGAAGCCTACGAGCAGTACTTC. Protein product: CATQQEAYEQYF.

This clonotype was counted at least ten times. The genes are TRBV5-5 and TRBJ2-7; the D is unclear. V gave up 1 base and J gave up 2 bases, with 1 base separating them. The CDR3 extends over 11 amino acids. Germline V gives CDR1 SGHKS, CDR2 YYEKEE (reference sequence). The CDR3 reads CASSLTYEQYF. The CDR3 bases are TGTGCCAGCAGCTTGACCTACGAGCAGTACTTC.

The V call is TRBV12-3 or TRBV12-4, the J call TRBJ2-2; D possibly uses TRBD1 or TRBD2 (5 bases each). V dropped 7 bases and J dropped 0 bases, with 15 bases sitting between them. The CDR3 is 16 amino acids. CDR3 residues: CASMPFGDANTGELFF. In nucleotides, the CDR3 is TGTGCCAGCATGCCCTTTGGGGACGCGAACACCGGGGAGCTGTTTTTT.

The chain joins TRBV20-1 to TRBJ2-7; possibly TRBD1 for D (6 bases). Trimming stripped 1 base from V and 7 bases from J, with 14 bases between. In germline, CDR1 is DFQATT, CDR2 SNEGSKA (reference sequence). The CDR3 extends over 13 amino acids. CDR3 DNA: TGCAGTGCTAGAGCAAGACAGGCGTGGGAGCAGTACTTC. This codes for CSARARQAWEQYF.

The chain recombines TRBV6-2 or TRBV6-3 with TRBJ2-7; 11 bases are shared with TRBD2. V dropped 2 bases and J dropped 6; count of bases not matched to a gene: 6. Germline V gene lookup returns CDR1 MNHEY and CDR2 SVGEGT. The CDR3 has 15 residues. This CDR3 is CASSYPLAGGAEQYF. The DNA of the CDR3 is TGTGCCAGCAGTTACCCTCTAGCGGGAGGCGCCGAGCAGTACTTC.

The chain has TRBV6-6 and TRBJ1-1; D ambiguous. This CDR3 is built from 11 residues. Trimming pared 8 bases from V and 4 bases from J, leaving 8 bases between. Germline lookup yields CDR1 MNHNY and CDR2 SVGAGI (reference sequence). CDR3 nucleotides: TGTGCCAGCGGTGAGGGCACTGAAGCTTTCTTT. Its translation: CASGEGTEAFF.

The chain has TRBV4-1 and TRBJ2-7; 12 bases are shared with TRBD2. This CDR3 has 16 residues. V was pared by 3 bases and J by 0 bases, with 3 bases of the junction left unmatched. In germline, CDR1 is MGHRA, CDR2 YSYEKL. The CDR3 DNA reads as TGCGCCAGCAGCCATAGGACTAGCGGGAACTCCTACGAGCAGTACTTC. This codes for CASSHRTSGNSYEQYF.

This clonotype turned up a few times. CDR3 residues: CASSLVETGFRAQPQHF. CDR3 nucleotide sequence: TGTGCCAGCAGCTTAGTGGAAACAGGGTTTAGGGCTCAGCCCCAGCATTTT. This chain uses TRBV7-9 with TRBJ1-5, with D tentatively TRBD1 (6 bases). CDR3 length equals 17 residues. Between the trimmed V and J ends, which lost 1 base and 6 bases, there was a span of 19 bases. Germline-derived CDR1 and CDR2 are SEHNR and FQNEAQ (reference sequence).

A few counts support this clonotype. The rearrangement links TRBV20-1 to TRBJ1-2; D gene ambiguous. Germline CDR1 DFQATT, CDR2 SNEGSKA (reference sequence). With 0 bases removed from V and 4 bases from J, the gap between germline ends came to 15 bases. This CDR3 is built from 15 residues. The CDR3 DNA is TGCAGTGCTAGAGATCCGGGCCTAACAACCTATGGCTACACCTTC. This translates into CSARDPGLTTYGYTF.